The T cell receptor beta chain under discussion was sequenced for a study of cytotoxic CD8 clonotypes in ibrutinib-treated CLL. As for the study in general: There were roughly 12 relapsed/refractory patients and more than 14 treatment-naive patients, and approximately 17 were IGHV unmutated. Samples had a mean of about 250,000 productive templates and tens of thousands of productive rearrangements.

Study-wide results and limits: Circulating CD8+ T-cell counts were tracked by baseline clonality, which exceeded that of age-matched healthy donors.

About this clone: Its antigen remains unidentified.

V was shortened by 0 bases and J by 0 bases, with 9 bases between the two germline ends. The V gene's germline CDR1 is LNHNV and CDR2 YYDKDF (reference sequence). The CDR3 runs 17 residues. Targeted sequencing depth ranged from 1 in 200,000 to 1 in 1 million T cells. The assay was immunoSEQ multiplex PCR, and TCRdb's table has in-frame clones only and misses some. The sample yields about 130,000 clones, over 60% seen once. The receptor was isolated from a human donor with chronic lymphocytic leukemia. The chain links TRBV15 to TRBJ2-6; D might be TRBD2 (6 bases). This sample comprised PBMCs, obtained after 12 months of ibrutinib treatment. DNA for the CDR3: TGTGCCACCAGCAGAGATGCGGGGAGCTCTGGGGCCAACGTCCTGACTTTC. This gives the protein CATSRDAGSSGANVLTF.